A selection of T cell receptor beta chains follows, all from one sample in a study of T-cell reconstitution after alpha-beta-depleted transplantation in children. TCRdb re-called the PCR reads with MiXCR, one entry per CDR3 protein. The sample holds hundreds of thousands of distinct CDR3 sequences, roughly 16% seen once. The specimen was PBMCs, mostly from graft donor cells, collected 360 days after TCRalphabeta/CD19-depleted stem cell transplant. Source of these receptors: a male patient between 2 and 10 years old who had a stem cell transplant for acute lymphoblastic leukemia, so the T cells may come from the graft donor. Both conserved end residues are trimmed from each CDR3.

j_call: TRBJ2-4; v_call: TRBV5-1; cdr3_aa: AISRVAKNIQY
j_call: TRBJ1-1; v_call: TRBV5-1; cdr3_aa: ASSLDSGGTEAF
j_call: TRBJ2-3; v_call: TRBV4-3; cdr3_aa: ASSQVWKTSTDTQY
j_call: TRBJ2-3; v_call: TRBV12-3/TRBV12-4; cdr3_aa: ASGSTRGADTQY
j_call: TRBJ2-1; v_call: TRBV7-9; cdr3_aa: ASSQHTRDSYNEQF
j_call: TRBJ1-1; v_call: TRBV12-3/TRBV12-4; cdr3_aa: ASSPWGDLGETEAF
j_call: TRBJ2-1; v_call: TRBV28; cdr3_aa: ASSFAGLAADNEQF
j_call: TRBJ2-1; v_call: TRBV7-9; cdr3_aa: ASSLGQGARNEQF
j_call: TRBJ2-5; v_call: TRBV7-9; cdr3_aa: ATGTSGSQETQY
j_call: TRBJ2-7; v_call: TRBV5-1; cdr3_aa: ASSFGQGSHHEQY
j_call: TRBJ2-5; v_call: TRBV7-3; cdr3_aa: ASSLTGASGRGETQY
j_call: TRBJ2-7; v_call: TRBV7-6; cdr3_aa: ASALLDRGNYEQY
j_call: TRBJ2-3; v_call: TRBV29-1; cdr3_aa: SVEDRLATLTGDTQY
j_call: TRBJ2-1; v_call: TRBV20-1; cdr3_aa: SAIAGATPNEQF
j_call: TRBJ2-5; v_call: TRBV28; cdr3_aa: ASSFGQLAEETQY
j_call: TRBJ1-1; v_call: TRBV29-1; cdr3_aa: SASRQGLTEAF
j_call: TRBJ2-4; v_call: TRBV12-3/TRBV12-4; cdr3_aa: ASRIAKNIQY
j_call: TRBJ1-1; v_call: TRBV7-9; cdr3_aa: ASSRGRGTEAF
j_call: TRBJ2-7; v_call: TRBV11-2; cdr3_aa: ASSWDRDSYEQY
j_call: TRBJ2-2; v_call: TRBV7-9; cdr3_aa: ASSPDLPGELF
j_call: TRBJ2-7; v_call: TRBV5-1; cdr3_aa: ASSLAVGSSYEQY
j_call: TRBJ1-1; v_call: TRBV12-3/TRBV12-4; cdr3_aa: ASSLGQGVDTEAF
j_call: TRBJ2-3; v_call: TRBV9; cdr3_aa: ASSVTSGRLVTPDTQY
j_call: TRBJ2-1; v_call: TRBV20-1; cdr3_aa: SARLGTSGYNEQF
j_call: TRBJ2-5; v_call: TRBV29-1; cdr3_aa: SVGQGRETQY
j_call: TRBJ2-5; v_call: TRBV3-1; cdr3_aa: ASSPTGLAGEETQY
j_call: TRBJ1-2; v_call: TRBV12-3/TRBV12-4; cdr3_aa: ASSLRGASGYT
j_call: TRBJ2-1; v_call: TRBV4-1; cdr3_aa: ASSQDAGQGYNEQF
j_call: TRBJ2-7; v_call: TRBV5-5; cdr3_aa: ASSLGSARPYEQY
j_call: TRBJ2-7; v_call: TRBV18; cdr3_aa: ASSPGLAGPAYEQY
j_call: TRBJ1-5; v_call: TRBV10-3; cdr3_aa: AIGNNQPQH
j_call: TRBJ2-3; v_call: TRBV20-1; cdr3_aa: SARGEGRGTDTQY
j_call: TRBJ2-2; v_call: TRBV20-1; cdr3_aa: SASPFGTPNTGELF
j_call: TRBJ1-1; v_call: TRBV10-2; cdr3_aa: ASSETGAGMNTEAF
j_call: TRBJ2-7; v_call: TRBV18; cdr3_aa: ASSYRGYEQY
j_call: TRBJ2-1; v_call: TRBV7-9; cdr3_aa: ASSVLSLANEQF
j_call: TRBJ2-7; v_call: TRBV6-1; cdr3_aa: ASSESWGPPYEQY
j_call: TRBJ2-7; v_call: TRBV28; cdr3_aa: ASLPTGSREQY
j_call: TRBJ1-5; v_call: TRBV4-1; cdr3_aa: ASSHVSGQPQH
j_call: TRBJ2-7; v_call: TRBV15; cdr3_aa: ATSRLPKTSGRAVDEQY
j_call: TRBJ2-7; v_call: TRBV18; cdr3_aa: ASSPGIFYEQY
j_call: TRBJ2-7; v_call: TRBV4-1; cdr3_aa: ASSQVAGERYEQY
j_call: TRBJ2-7; v_call: TRBV20-1; cdr3_aa: SGTTRLAAYEQY
j_call: TRBJ1-3; v_call: TRBV4-2; cdr3_aa: ASSQGAGNTIY
j_call: TRBJ2-1; v_call: TRBV7-9; cdr3_aa: ASSPPTSSYNEQF
j_call: TRBJ2-7; v_call: TRBV4-3; cdr3_aa: ASSQGRAASYEQY
j_call: TRBJ1-5; v_call: TRBV7-2; cdr3_aa: ASSLASGTGVGQPQH
j_call: TRBJ2-1; v_call: TRBV7-9; cdr3_aa: ASSTGLEPLNEQF
j_call: TRBJ2-5; v_call: TRBV29-1; cdr3_aa: SVEQGSRGETQY
j_call: TRBJ1-3; v_call: TRBV15; cdr3_aa: ATSRELGNMPSGNTIY
j_call: TRBJ2-1; v_call: TRBV5-1; cdr3_aa: ASSLYASGRALDEQF
j_call: TRBJ2-2; v_call: TRBV10-2; cdr3_aa: ASSLTSGRARTGELF
j_call: TRBJ2-4; v_call: TRBV10-3; cdr3_aa: AISESGLAGGPDTKNIQY
j_call: TRBJ1-2; v_call: TRBV28; cdr3_aa: ASRRRSLGYT
j_call: TRBJ1-5; v_call: TRBV12-5; cdr3_aa: ASAGPGTGNSNQPQH